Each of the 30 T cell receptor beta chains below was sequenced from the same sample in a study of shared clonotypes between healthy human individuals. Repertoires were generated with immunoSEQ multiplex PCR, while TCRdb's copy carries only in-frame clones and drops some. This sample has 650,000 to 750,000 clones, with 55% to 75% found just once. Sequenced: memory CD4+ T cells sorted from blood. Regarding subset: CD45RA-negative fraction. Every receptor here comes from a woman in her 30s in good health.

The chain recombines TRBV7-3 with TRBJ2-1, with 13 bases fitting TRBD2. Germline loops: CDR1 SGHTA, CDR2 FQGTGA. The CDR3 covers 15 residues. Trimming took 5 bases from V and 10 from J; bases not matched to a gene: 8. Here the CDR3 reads CASSPGTSGNREQFF. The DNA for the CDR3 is TGTGCCAGCAGCCCGGGGACTAGCGGGAATAGGGAGCAGTTCTTC.

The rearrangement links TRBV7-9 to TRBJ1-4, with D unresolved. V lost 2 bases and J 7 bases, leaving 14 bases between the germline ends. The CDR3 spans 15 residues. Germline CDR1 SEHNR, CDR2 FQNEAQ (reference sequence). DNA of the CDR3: TGTGCCAGCAGCTTACTTTCCACAACGGGTGAAAAACTGTTTTTT. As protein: CASSLLSTTGEKLFF.

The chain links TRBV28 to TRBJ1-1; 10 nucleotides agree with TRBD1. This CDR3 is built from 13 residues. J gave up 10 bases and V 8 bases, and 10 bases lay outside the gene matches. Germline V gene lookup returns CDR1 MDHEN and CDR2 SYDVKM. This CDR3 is CASGGGQGLGAFF. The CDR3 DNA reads TGTGCCAGCGGCGGGGGACAGGGGCTGGGAGCTTTCTTT.

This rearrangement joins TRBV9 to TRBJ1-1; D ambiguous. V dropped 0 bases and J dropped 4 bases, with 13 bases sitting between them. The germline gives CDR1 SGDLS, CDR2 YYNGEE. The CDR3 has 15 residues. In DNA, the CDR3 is TGTGCCAGCAGCGTAGCACCAGCAGGAACCACTGAAGCTTTCTTT. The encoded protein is CASSVAPAGTTEAFF.

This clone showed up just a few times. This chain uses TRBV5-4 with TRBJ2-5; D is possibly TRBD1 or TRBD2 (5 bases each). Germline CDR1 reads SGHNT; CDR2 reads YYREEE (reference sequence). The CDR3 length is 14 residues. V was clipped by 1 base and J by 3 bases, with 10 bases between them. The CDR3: CASSLSGTKETQYF. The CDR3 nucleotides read TGTGCCAGCAGCTTGTCAGGGACCAAAGAGACCCAGTACTTC.

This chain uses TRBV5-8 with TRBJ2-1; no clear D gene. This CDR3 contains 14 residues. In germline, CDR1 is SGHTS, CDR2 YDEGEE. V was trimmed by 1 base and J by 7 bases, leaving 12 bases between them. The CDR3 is CASSLRAVTNEQFF. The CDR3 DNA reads TGTGCCAGCAGCTTGCGGGCAGTGACTAATGAGCAGTTCTTC. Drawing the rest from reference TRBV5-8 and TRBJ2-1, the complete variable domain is EAGVTQSPTHLIKTRGQQATLRCSPISGHTSVYWYQQALGLGLQFLLWYDEGEERNRGNFPPRFSGRQFPNYSSELNVNALELEDSALYLCASSLRAVTNEQFFGPGTRLTVL.

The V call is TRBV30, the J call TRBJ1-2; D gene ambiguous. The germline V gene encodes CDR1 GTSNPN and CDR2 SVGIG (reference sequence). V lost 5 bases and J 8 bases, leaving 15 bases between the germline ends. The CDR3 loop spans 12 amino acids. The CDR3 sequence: CAWASWGGGYTF. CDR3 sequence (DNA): TGTGCCTGGGCTAGCTGGGGAGGCGGCTACACCTTC.

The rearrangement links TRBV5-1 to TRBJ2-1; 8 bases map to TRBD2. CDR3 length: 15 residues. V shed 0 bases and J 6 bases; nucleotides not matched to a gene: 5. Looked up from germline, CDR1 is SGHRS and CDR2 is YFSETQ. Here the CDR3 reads CASSLGGRTSNEQFF. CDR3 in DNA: TGCGCCAGCAGCTTGGGCGGGAGGACCTCCAATGAGCAGTTCTTC.

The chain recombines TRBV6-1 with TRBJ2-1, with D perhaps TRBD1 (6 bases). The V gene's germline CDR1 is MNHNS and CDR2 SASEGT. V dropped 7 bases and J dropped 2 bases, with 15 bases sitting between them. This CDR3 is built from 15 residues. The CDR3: CASISRTATYNEQFF. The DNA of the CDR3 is TGTGCCAGCATCAGTAGGACAGCAACCTACAATGAGCAGTTCTTC.

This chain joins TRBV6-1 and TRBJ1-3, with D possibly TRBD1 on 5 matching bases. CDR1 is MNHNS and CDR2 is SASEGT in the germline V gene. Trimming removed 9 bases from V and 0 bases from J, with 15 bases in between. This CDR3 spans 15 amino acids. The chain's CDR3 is CASLLGTISGNTIYF. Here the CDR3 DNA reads TGTGCCAGTCTTTTAGGGACGATCTCTGGAAACACCATATATTTT.

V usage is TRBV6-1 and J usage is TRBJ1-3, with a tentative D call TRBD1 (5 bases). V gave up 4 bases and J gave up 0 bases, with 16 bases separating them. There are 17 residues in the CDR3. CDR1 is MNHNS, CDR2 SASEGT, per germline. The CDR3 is CASSGGLGGSSGNTIYF. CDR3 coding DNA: TGTGCCAGCAGTGGGGGACTCGGGGGGTCCTCTGGAAACACCATATATTTT.

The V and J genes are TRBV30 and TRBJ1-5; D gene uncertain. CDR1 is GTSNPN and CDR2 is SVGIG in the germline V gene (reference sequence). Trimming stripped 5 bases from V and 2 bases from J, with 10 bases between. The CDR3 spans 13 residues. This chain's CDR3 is CAWGREGNQPQHF. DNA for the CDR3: TGTGCCTGGGGCCGGGAAGGCAATCAGCCCCAGCATTTT.

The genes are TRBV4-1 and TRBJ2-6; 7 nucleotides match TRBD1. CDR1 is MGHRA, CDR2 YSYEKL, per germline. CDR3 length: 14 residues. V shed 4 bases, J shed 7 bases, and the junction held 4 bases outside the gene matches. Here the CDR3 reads CASSLRQGANVLTF. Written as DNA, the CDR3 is TGCGCCAGCAGCCTAAGACAGGGAGCCAACGTCCTGACTTTC.

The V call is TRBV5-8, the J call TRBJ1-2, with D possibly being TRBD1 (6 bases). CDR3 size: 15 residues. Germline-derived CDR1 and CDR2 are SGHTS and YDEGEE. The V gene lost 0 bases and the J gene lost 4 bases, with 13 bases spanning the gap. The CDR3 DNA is TGTGCCAGCAGCTTGGTGTCCGACAGGATCTATGGCTACACCTTC. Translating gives CASSLVSDRIYGYTF.

The CDR3 loop reads CASSFQGASYEQYF. For the CDR3, the DNA is TGTGCCAGCAGCTTCCAGGGGGCTTCCTACGAGCAGTACTTC. This sequence joins TRBV11-2 and TRBJ2-7, with TRBD1 matching 8 bases. Germline trimming cut 3 bases from V and 1 base from J; bases unmatched to any gene: 2. Germline V gene sequence: CDR1 SGHAT, CDR2 FQNNGV. The CDR3 has 14 residues.

This CDR3 is CAISGAGGPETQYF. In DNA form, the CDR3 reads TGTGCCATCTCTGGAGCGGGAGGGCCAGAGACCCAGTACTTC. The chain links TRBV10-3 to TRBJ2-5; 10 bases agree with TRBD2. With 8 bases clipped from V and 4 bases from J, the junction kept 7 bases outside the gene matches. CDR1 is ENHRY, CDR2 SYGVKD, per germline. The CDR3 sequence is 14 residues long.

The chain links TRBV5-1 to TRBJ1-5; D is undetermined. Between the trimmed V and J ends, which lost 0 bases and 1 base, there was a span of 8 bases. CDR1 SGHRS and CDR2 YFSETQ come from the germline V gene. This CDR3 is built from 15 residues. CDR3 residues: CASSLGPISNQPQHF. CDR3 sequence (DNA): TGCGCCAGCAGCTTGGGGCCCATCAGCAATCAGCCCCAGCATTTT. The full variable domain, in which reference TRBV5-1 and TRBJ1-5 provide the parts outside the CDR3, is KAGVTQTPRYLIKTRGQQVTLSCSPISGHRSVSWYQQTPGQGLQFLFEYFSETQRNKGNFPGRFSGRQFSNSRSEMNVSTLELGDSALYLCASSLGPISNQPQHFGDGTRLSIL.

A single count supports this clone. For the CDR3, the DNA is TGTGCCACCAGCAGAGGGCAGGGAGATGGCTACACCTTC. Translating it yields CATSRGQGDGYTF. J is TRBJ1-2 and V is TRBV15; D is possibly TRBD1 (5 bases). Trimming left V 1 base short and J 6 bases short, with 9 bases between. This CDR3 contains 13 residues. The V gene's germline CDR1 is LNHNV and CDR2 YYDKDF (reference sequence).

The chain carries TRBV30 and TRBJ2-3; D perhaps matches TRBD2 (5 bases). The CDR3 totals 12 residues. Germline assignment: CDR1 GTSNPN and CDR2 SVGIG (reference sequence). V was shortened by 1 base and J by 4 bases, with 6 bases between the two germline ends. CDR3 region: CAWSERADTQYF. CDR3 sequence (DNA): TGTGCCTGGAGTGAGAGGGCAGATACGCAGTATTTT.

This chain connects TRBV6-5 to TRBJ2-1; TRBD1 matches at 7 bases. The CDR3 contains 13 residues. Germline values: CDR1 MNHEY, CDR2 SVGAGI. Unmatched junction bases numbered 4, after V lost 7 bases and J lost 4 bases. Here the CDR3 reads CASTQTGYNEQFF. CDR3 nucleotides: TGTGCCAGCACCCAGACAGGGTACAATGAGCAGTTCTTC.

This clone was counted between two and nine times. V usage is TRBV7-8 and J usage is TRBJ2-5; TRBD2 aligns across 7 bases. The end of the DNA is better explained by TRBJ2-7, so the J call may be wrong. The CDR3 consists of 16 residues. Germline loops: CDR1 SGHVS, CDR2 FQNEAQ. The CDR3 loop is CASSWGSGLPSYEQYF. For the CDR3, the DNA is TGTGCCAGCAGCTGGGGGTCGGGACTACCCTCCTACGAGCAGTACTTC.

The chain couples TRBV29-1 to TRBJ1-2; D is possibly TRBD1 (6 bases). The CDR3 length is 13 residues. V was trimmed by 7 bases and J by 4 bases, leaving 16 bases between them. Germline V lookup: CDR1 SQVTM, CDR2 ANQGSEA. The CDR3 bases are TGCAGCGACCGGAACCAGGGGTTCTATGGCTACACCTTC. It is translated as CSDRNQGFYGYTF.

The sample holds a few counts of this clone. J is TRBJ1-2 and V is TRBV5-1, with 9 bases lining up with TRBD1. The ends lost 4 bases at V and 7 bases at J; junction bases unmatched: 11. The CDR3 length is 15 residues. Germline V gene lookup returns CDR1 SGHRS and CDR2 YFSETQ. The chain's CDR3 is CASSRLEQGASGYTF. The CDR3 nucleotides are TGCGCCAGCAGCCGCCTAGAACAGGGGGCATCTGGCTACACCTTC.

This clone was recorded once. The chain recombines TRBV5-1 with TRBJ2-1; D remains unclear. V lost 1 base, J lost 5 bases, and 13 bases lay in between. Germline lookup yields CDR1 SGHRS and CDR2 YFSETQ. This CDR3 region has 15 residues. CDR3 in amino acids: CASSLSSYSNNEQFF. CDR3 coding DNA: TGCGCCAGCAGCTTGAGTAGTTATTCGAACAATGAGCAGTTCTTC.

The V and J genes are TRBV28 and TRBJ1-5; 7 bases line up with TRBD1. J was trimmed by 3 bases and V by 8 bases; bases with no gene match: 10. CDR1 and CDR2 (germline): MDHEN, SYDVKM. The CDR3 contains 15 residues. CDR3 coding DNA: TGTGCCAGCGTTACAGGGGACGTTGACAATCAGCCCCAGCATTTT. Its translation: CASVTGDVDNQPQHF.

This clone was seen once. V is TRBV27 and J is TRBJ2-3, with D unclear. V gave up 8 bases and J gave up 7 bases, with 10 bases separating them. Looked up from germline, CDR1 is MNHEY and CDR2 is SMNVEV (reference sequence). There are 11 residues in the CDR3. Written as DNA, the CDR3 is TGTGCCAGCGGTAGTAAGTATACGCAGTATTTT. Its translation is CASGSKYTQYF.

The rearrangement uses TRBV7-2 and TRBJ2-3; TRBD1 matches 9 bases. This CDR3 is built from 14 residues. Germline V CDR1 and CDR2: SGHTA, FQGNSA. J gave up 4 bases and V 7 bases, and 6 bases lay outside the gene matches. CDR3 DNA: TGTGCCAGCAACCGGGACAGGGTTTCAGATACGCAGTATTTT. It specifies CASNRDRVSDTQYF. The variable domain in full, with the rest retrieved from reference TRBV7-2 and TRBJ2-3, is GAGVSQSPSNKVTEKGKDVELRCDPISGHTALYWYRQSLGQGLEFLIYFQGNSAPDKSGLPSDRFSAERTGGSVSTLTIQRTQQEDSAVYLCASNRDRVSDTQYFGPGTRLTVL.

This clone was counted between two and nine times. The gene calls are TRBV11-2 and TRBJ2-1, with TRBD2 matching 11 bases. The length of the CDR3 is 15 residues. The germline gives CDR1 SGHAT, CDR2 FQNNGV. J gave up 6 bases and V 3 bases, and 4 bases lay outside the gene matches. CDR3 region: CASSFGTSGLNEQFF. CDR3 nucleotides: TGTGCCAGCAGCTTCGGGACTAGCGGCCTCAATGAGCAGTTCTTC.

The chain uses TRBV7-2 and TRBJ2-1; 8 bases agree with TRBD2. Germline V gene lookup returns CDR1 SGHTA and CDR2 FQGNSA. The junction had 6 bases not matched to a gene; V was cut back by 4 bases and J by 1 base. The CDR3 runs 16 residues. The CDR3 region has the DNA TGTGCCAGCAGCTCTATAGCGGGGATTTCCTACAATGAGCAGTTCTTC. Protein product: CASSSIAGISYNEQFF.

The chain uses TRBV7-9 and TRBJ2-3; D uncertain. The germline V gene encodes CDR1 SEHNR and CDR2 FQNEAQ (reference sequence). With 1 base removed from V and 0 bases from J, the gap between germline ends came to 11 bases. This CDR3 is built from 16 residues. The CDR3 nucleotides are TGTGCCAGCAGCTTAGGGGCCCTACCTAGCACAGATACGCAGTATTTT. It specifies CASSLGALPSTDTQYF.